This TCR beta chain was retrieved from a study of blood T cell repertoires in COVID-19. The overall study: From the United States, Italy and Spain came samples of acute and convalescent COVID-19. The analysed material was cDNA or gDNA that came from T cells, B-cell-depleted T cells, or PBMCs.

The V end lost 6 bases, the J end lost 2 bases, and 11 bases lay between the germline ends. CDR1 and CDR2 (germline): MDHEN, SYDVKM. This CDR3 has 13 residues. In the original analysis: Amplification of reference gene primers was used by the study to estimate nucleated cell counts. Generated by immunoSEQ multiplex PCR, the TCRdb table keeps only in-frame clones and is missing some. V, J and clone size are those of that table, while D and trimming were read from the DNA. Of roughly 80,000 clones detected, approximately 89% appear once; the ten largest clones hold 5% to 6.5%. The TCR comes from a man aged 45 to 65 with active COVID-19. The chain combines TRBV28 with TRBJ2-7; TRBD1 is a possible D gene (6 bases). Sequenced input: peripheral blood. CDR3 bases: TGTGCCAGCAGAAACAGGGCACCCTACGAGCAGTACTTC. This codes for CASRNRAPYEQYF.